This TCR beta chain was recovered during a study of T cell responses to AZD1222 COVID-19 vaccine. Study findings and constraints: Repertoire sampling occurred only after the peak T cell response. The study reported that nearly half of spike-specific TCRs target unmutated variant regions. Spike-specific TCR repertoires showed rising breadth and depth after two AZD1222 doses.

This CDR3 is 11 amino acids long. Between the trimmed V and J ends, which lost 8 bases and 2 bases, there was a span of 9 bases. Per germline, CDR1 GTSNPN and CDR2 SVGIG (reference sequence). Regarding this clone: Its antigen is unknown.

Generated by immunoSEQ multiplex PCR, the TCRdb table keeps only in-frame clones and is missing some. This table has 80,000 or so clones, about 89% appearing once. The clonotype originates from an adult in good health. This specimen was peripheral blood, taken on day 0 of MenACWY control vaccination. This sequence joins TRBV30 and TRBJ1-2; D not resolved. The CDR3, as DNA: TGTGCCAAAACTGAAAACTATGGCTACACCTTC. Protein: CAKTENYGYTF.